This T cell receptor (beta chain) was sequenced for a study of cytomegalovirus exposure and HLA in healthy donors. The CDR3 consists of 17 residues. Germline V gene data show CDR1 as SGHNT and CDR2 as YYREEE (reference sequence). V was clipped by 3 bases and J by 4 bases, with 22 bases between them. It was with 60 Vbeta and 13 Jbeta primers that the PCR ran. Data came from immunoSEQ multiplex PCR; TCRdb stores just in-frame clones and leaves some out. The data contain roughly 77,000 clones, around 79% of them singletons. Study outcomes and limitations: Information on immune exposure was restricted to one variable (CMV serostatus).

In the case of this clone: Antigen: not known.

The receptor was isolated from a man between 40 and 49 years old in good health and CMV-seronegative. V usage is TRBV5-4 and J usage is TRBJ1-1, with D possibly being TRBD1 (5 bases). The sequenced material came from PBMCs. CDR3 nucleotides: TGTGCCAGCAGCTACGATTGGGGGGGGATGGGGGGCACTGAAGCTTTCTTT. Translation gives CASSYDWGGMGGTEAFF.